The clone carrying this TCR beta chain was counted once. Its antigen is still unknown. The CDR3 contains 18 residues. V lost 0 bases, J lost 0 bases, and 15 bases lay in between. CDR1 and CDR2 (germline): LGHNA, YNFKEQ. This sample was included in a study of cytomegalovirus exposure and HLA in healthy donors. Donors came from a validation cohort of over a hundred subjects, distinct from the first 666-subject cohort. Sequencing used immunoSEQ multiplex PCR; TCRdb keeps in-frame clones, though not all of them. The data contain fewer than 90,000 clones, 80% to 85% of them singletons. Study-level results: In vitro checks showed that a few CMV-associated chains really do target CMV antigens. The study flagged fewer than 200 TCR beta chains as cytomegalovirus-associated. A subsequent analysis found that TCR clusters from the first cohort also tended to co-occur in the 90 to 150 validation repertoires, with about 93% of cluster scores above 0.

The sequence was obtained from a woman younger than 30 in good health and CMV-seropositive. V and J are TRBV4-2 and TRBJ1-3; perhaps TRBD1 as D (5 bases). The sequenced material came from PBMCs. The CDR3 reads CASSQDQGGADSGNTIYF. In DNA form, the CDR3 reads TGTGCCAGCAGCCAAGATCAGGGCGGGGCCGACTCTGGAAACACCATATATTTT.